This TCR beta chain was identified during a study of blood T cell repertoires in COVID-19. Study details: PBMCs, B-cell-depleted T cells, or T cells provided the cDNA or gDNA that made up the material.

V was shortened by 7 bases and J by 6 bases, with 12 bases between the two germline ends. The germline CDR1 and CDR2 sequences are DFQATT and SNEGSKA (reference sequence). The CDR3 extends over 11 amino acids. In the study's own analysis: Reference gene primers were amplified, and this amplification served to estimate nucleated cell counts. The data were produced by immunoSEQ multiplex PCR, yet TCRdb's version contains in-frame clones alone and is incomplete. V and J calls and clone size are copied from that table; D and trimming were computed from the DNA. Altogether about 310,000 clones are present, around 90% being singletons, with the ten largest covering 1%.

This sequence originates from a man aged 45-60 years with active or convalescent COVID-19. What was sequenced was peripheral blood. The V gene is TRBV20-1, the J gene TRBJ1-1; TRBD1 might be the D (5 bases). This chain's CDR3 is CSVRDYAEAFF. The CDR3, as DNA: TGCAGTGTCCGGGACTACGCTGAAGCTTTCTTT.